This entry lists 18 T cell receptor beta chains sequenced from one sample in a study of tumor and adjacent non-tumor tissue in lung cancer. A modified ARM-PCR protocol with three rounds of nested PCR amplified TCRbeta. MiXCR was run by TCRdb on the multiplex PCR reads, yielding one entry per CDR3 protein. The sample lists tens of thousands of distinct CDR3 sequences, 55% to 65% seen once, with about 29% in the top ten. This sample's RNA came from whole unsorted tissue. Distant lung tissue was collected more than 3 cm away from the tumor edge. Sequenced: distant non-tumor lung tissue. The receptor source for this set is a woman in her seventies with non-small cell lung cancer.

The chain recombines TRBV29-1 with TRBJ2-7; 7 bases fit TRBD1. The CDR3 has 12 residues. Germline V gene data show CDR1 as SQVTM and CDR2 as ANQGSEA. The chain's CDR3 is CGADDRDGDQYF. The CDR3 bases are TGCGGCGCAGATGACAGGGACGGCGATCAGTACTTC.

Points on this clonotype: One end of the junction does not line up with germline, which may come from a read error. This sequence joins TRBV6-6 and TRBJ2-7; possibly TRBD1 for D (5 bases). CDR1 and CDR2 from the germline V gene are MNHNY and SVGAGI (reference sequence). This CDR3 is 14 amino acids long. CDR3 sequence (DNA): TGTGCCAGGAGTTCCGGAACAGGAACCTACGAGCAGTACTTC. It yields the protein CARSSGTGTYEQYF.

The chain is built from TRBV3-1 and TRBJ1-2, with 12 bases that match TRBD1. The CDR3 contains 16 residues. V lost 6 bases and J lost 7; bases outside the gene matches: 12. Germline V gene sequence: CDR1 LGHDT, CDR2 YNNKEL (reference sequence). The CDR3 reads CASSRMPGQGAGGYTF. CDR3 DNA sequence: TGTGCCAGCAGTCGAATGCCGGGACAGGGGGCCGGTGGCTACACCTTC.

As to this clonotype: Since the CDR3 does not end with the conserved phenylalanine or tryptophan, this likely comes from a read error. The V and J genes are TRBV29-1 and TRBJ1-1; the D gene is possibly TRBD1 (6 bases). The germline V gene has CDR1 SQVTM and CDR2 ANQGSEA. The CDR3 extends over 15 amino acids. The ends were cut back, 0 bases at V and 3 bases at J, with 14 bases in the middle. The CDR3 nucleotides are TGCAGCGTTGAAGAAGATGACGGACAGCACACTGAAGCTTTCTCT. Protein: CSVEEDDGQHTEAFS.

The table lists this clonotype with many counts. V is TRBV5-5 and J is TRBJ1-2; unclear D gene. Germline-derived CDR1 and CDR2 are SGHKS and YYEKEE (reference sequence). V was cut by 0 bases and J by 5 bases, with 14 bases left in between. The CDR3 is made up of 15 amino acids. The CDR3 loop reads CASSLETALGYGYTF. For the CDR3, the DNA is TGTGCCAGCAGCTTGGAGACCGCCCTGGGGTATGGCTACACCTTC.

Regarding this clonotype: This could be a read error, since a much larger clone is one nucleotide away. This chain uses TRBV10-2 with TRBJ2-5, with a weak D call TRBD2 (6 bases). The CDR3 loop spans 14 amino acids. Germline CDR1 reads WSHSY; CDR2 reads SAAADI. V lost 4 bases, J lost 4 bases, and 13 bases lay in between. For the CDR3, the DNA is TGCGCCAGCAGTGTGTCGGGGGTCGGAGAGACCCAGTACTTC. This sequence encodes CASSVSGVGETQYF.

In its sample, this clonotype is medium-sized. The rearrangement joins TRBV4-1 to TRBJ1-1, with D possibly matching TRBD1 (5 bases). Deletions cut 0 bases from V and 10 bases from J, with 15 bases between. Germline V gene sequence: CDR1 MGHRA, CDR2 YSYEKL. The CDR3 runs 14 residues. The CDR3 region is CASSQDSGGEGAFF. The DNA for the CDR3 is TGCGCCAGCAGCCAAGATTCTGGGGGTGAGGGAGCTTTCTTT.

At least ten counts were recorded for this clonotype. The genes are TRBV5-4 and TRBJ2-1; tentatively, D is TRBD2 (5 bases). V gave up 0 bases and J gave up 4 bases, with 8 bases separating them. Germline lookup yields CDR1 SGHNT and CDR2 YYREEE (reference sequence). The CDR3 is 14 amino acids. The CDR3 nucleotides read TGTGCCAGCAGCTTGGCCGGGGAATACAATGAGCAGTTCTTC. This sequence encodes CASSLAGEYNEQFF. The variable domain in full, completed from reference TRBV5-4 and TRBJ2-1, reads ETGVTQSPTHLIKTRGQQVTLRCSSQSGHNTVSWYQQALGQGPQFIFQYYREEENGRGNFPPRFSGLQFPNYSSELNVNALELDDSALYLCASSLAGEYNEQFFGPGTRLTVL.

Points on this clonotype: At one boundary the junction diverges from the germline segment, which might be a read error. The CDR3 region is CSVTRAVSGAKVLTF. CDR3 nucleotides: TGCAGCGTTACCAGGGCAGTCTCTGGGGCCAAGGTCCTGACTTTC. The genes are TRBV29-1 and TRBJ2-6; TRBD1 might be the D (5 bases). The CDR3 has 15 amino acids. The germline gives CDR1 SQVTM, CDR2 ANQGSEA.

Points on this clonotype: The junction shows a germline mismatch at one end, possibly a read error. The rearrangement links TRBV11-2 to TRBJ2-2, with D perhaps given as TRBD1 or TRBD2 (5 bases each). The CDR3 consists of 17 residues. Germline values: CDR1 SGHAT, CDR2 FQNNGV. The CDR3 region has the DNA TGTGCCAGCAGCTTAGATTGGTCCGGGATGGACACCAGGGAGCTGTTTTTT. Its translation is CASSLDWSGMDTRELFF.

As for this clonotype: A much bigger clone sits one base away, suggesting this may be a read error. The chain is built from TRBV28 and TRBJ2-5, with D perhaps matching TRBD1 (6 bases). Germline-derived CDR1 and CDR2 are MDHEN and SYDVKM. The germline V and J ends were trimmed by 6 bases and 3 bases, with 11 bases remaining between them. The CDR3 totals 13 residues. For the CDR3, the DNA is TGTGCCAGCAGCTCTGAGGGGGAAGAGACCCAGTACTTC. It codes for CASSSEGEETQYF.

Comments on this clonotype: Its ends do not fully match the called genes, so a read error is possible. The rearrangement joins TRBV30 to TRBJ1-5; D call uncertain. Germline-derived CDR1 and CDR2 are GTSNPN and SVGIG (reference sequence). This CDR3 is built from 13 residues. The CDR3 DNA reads TGTGTCTGGTGTCGTGACAGCAATCAGCCCCAGCATTTT. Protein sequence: CVWCRDSNQPQHF.

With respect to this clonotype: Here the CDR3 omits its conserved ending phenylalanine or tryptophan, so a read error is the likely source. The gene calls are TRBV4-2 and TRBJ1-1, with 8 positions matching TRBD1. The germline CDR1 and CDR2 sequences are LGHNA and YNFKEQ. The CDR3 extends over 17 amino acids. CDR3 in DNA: TGTGCCAGCAGCCAACTCGCAACAGGGGGTTTGGACACTAAAGCTTTCATT. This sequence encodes CASSQLATGGLDTKAFI.

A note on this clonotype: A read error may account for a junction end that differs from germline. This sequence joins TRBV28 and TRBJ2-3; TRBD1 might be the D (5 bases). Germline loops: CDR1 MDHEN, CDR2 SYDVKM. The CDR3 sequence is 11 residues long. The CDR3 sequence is CANRLGDMQYF. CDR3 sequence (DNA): TGTGCCAACAGGTTAGGTGATATGCAGTATTTT. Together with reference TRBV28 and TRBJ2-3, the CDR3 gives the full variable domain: DVKVTQSSRYLVKRTGEKVFLECVQDMDHENMFWYRQDPGLGLRLIYFSYDVKMKEKGDIPEGYSVSREKKERFSLILESASTNQTSMYLCANRLGDMQYFGPGTRLTVL.

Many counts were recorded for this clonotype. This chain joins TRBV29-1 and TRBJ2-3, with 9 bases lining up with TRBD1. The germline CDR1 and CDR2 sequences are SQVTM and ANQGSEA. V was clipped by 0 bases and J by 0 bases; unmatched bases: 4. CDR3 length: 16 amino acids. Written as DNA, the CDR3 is TGCAGCGTTGAAGATCCGGGACAGGGAAGCACAGATACGCAGTATTTT. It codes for CSVEDPGQGSTDTQYF.

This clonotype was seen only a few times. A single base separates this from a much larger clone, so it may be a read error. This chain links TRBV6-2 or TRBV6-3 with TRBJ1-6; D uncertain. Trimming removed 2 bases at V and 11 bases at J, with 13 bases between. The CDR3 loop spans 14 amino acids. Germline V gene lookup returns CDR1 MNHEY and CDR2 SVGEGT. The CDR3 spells CASSYEGRRPPLHF. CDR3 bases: TGTGCCAGCAGTTACGAGGGAAGGAGACCACCCCTCCACTTT.

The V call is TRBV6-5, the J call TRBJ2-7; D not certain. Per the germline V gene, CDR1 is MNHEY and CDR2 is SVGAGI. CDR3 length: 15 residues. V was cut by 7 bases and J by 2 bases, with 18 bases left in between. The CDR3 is CASTTQVERPYEQYF. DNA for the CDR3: TGTGCCAGCACCACGCAGGTGGAGAGGCCCTACGAGCAGTACTTC.

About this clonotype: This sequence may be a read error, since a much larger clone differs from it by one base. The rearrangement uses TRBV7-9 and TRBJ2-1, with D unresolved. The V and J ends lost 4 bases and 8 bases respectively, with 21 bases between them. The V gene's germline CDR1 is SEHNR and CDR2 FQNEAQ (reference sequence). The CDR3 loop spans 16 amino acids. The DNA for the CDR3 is TGTGCCAGCAGCTCCTCCGAGCTACGTCTTTACCATGAGCAGTTCTTC. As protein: CASSSSELRLYHEQFF.